This entry is about one T cell receptor (beta chain). Sequenced by immunoSEQ multiplex PCR; TCRdb stores in-frame clones only, minus some. In the table there are 80,000 to 95,000 clones, nearly 90% of which are singletons. Between the trimmed V and J ends, which lost 2 bases and 12 bases, there was a span of 10 bases. Germline V lookup: CDR1 MDHEN, CDR2 SYDVKM. The CDR3 covers 11 residues. The record originates from a study of blood T cell repertoires in COVID-19. The specimen sequenced was peripheral blood. This receptor was identified in a man between 65 and 79 years old with acute or convalescent COVID-19. V usage is TRBV28 and J usage is TRBJ1-2, with D possibly TRBD1 on 5 matching bases. The CDR3 region is CASSLRGSHTF. CDR3 DNA sequence: TGTGCCAGCAGTTTAAGGGGCAGCCACACCTTC.